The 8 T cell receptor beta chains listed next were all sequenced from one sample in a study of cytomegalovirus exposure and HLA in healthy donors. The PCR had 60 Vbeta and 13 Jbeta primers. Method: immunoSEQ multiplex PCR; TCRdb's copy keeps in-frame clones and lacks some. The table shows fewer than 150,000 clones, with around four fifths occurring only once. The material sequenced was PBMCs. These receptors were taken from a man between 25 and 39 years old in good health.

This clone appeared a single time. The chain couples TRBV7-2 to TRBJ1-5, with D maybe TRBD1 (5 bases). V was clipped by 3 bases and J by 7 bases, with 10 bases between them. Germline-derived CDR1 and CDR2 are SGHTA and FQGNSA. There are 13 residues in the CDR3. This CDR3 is CASSLGGWQPQHF. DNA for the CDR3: TGTGCCAGCAGCTTGGGGGGATGGCAGCCCCAGCATTTT.

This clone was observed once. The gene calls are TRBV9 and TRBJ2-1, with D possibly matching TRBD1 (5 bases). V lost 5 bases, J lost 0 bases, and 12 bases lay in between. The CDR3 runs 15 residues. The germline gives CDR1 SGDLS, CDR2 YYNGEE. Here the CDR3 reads CASSGHRSSYNEQFF. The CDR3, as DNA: TGTGCCAGCAGTGGACACCGTAGCTCCTACAATGAGCAGTTCTTC.

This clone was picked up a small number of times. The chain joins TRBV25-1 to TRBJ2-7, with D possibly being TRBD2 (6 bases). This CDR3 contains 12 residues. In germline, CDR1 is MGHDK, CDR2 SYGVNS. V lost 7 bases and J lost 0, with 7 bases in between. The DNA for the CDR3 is TGTGCCAGCAAGGACTACTCCTACGAGCAGTACTTC. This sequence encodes CASKDYSYEQYF.

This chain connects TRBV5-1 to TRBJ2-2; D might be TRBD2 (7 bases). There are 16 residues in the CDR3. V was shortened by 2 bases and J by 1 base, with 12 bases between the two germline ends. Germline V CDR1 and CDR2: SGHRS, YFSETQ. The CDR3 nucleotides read TGCGCCAGCAGCTTTGGGCGGGGGCTGAACACCGGGGAGCTGTTTTTT. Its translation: CASSFGRGLNTGELFF.

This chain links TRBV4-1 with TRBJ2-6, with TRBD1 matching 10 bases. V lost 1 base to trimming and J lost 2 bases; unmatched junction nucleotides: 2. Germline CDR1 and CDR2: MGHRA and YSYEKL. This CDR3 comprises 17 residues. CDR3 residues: CASSQATGGAGANVLTF. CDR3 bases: TGCGCCAGCAGCCAAGCGACAGGGGGCGCTGGGGCCAACGTCCTGACTTTC.

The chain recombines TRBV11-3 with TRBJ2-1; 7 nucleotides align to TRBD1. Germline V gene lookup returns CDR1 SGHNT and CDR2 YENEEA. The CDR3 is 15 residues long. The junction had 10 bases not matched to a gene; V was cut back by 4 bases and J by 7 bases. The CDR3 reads CASSSRSGGRNEQFF. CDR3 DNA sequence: TGTGCCAGCAGCTCACGGTCAGGGGGTAGAAATGAGCAGTTCTTC.

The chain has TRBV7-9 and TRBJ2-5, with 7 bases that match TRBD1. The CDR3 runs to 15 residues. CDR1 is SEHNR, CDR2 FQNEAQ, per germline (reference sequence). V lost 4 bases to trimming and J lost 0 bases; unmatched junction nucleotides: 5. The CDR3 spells CASSSTGAYQETQYF. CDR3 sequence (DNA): TGTGCCAGCAGCTCCACAGGGGCCTACCAAGAGACCCAGTACTTC.

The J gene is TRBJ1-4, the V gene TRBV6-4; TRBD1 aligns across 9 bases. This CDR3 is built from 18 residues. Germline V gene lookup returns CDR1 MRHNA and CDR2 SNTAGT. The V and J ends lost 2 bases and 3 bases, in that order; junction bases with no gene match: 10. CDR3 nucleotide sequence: TGTGCCAGCAGTGACCGGGACAGGGTGATAATAGCTAATGAAAAACTGTTTTTT. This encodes CASSDRDRVIIANEKLFF.